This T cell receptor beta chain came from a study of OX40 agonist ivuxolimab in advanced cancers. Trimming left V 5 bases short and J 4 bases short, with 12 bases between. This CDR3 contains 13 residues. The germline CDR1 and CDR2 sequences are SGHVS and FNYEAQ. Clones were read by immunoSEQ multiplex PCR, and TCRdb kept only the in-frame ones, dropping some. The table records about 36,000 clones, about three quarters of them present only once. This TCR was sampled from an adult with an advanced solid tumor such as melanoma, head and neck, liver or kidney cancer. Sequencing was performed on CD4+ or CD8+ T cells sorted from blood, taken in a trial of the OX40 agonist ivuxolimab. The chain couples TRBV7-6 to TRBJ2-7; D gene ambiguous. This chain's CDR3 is CASSPQDTYEQYF. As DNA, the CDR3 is TGTGCCAGCAGCCCGCAGGATACGTACGAGCAGTACTTC.